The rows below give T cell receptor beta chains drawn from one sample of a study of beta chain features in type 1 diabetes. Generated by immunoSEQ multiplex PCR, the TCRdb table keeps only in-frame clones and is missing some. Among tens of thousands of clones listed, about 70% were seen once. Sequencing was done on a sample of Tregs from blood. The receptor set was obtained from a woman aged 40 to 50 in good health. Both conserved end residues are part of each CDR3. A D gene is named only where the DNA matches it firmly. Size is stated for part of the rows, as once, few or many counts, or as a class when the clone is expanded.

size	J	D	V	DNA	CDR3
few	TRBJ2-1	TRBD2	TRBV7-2	TGTGCCAGCAGCTTAGGGCCTAGCGGTGCGAGCTCCTACAATGAGCAGTTCTTC	CASSLGPSGASSYNEQFF
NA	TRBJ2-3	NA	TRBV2	TGTGCCAGCAGTGAACAGGGTAGGACCACAGATACGCAGTATTTT	CASSEQGRTTDTQYF
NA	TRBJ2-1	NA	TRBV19	TGTGCCAGTAGTATACGCCTAGCGAATGAGCAGTTCTTC	CASSIRLANEQFF
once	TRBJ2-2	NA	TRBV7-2	TGTGCCAGCAGCCGCGGACAGAACACCGGGGAGCTGTTTTTT	CASSRGQNTGELFF
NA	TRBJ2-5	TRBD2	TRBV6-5	TGTGCCAGCAGTTATAGCGGGGGGGCAGAGACCCAGTACTTC	CASSYSGGAETQYF
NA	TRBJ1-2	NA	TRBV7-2	TGTGCCAGCAGCTTAGTTGGGCAGGGGAACTATGGCTACACCTTC	CASSLVGQGNYGYTF
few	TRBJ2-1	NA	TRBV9	TGTGCCAGCAGCGTATTGGACAACCCGTACTACAATGAGCAGTTCTTC	CASSVLDNPYYNEQFF
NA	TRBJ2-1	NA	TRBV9	TGTGCCAGCAGCGCGGGACTTAACTCCTACAATGAGCAGTTCTTC	CASSAGLNSYNEQFF
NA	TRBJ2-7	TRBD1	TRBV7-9	TGTGCCAGCAGCCCGGGGACAGGGTTCGGCGAGCAGTACTTC	CASSPGTGFGEQYF
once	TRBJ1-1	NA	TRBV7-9	TGTGCCAGCAGCTTAGGGGGGGGTTACACTGAAGCTTTCTTT	CASSLGGGYTEAFF
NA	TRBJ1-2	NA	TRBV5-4	TGTGCCAGCAGCTTGGGGGGGCTCCTCAACTATGGCTACACCTTC	CASSLGGLLNYGYTF
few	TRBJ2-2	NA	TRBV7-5	TGTGCCAGAAGCGGGAGATGCATCGACAGGGCTAGCACCGGGGAGCTGTTTTTT	CARSGRCIDRASTGELFF
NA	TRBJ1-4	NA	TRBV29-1	TGCAGCGGCCTATTACCAGGTCCTAATGGAAAACTGTTTTTT	CSGLLPGPNGKLFF
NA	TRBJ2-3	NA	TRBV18	TGTGCCAGCTCACCAACAAGTTATACGCAGTATTTT	CASSPTSYTQYF
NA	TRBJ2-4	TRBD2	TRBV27	TGTGCCAGCAGTTTAGGTCCGGGGGGGGCCTACATTCAGTACTTC	CASSLGPGGAYIQYF
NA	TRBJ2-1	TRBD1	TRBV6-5	TGTGCCAGCAGAAGGGGGGACAGGGGGCTGGGTGAGCAGTTCTTC	CASRRGDRGLGEQFF
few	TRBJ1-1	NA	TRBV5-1	TGCGCCAGCAGACCAGGGGCCGCGAACACTGAAGCTTTCTTT	CASRPGAANTEAFF
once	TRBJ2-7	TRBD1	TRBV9	TGTGCCAGCAGCCCGGACAGGGGGGTAACGTACGAGCAGTACTTC	CASSPDRGVTYEQYF
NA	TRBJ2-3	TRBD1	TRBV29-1	TGCAGCGTCCGGGACAGGTTCACAGATACGCAGTATTTT	CSVRDRFTDTQYF
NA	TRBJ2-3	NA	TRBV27	TGTGCCAGCAGTTTACGGCAGGGTCGCACAGATACGCAGTATTTT	CASSLRQGRTDTQYF
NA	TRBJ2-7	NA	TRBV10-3	TGTGCCATCAGTGAGATAGACGAGCAGTACTTC	CAISEIDEQYF
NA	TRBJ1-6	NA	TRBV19	TGTGCCAGTAGGGCACCGCAAAATTCACCCCTCCACTTT	CASRAPQNSPLHF
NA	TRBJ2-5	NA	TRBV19	TGTGCCAGTACTCCAGGGGTCCTTCAGACCCAGTACTTC	CASTPGVLQTQYF
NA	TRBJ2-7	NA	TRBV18	TGTGCCAGCTCACCACCGTCACAGTTTTCCTACGAGCAGTACTTC	CASSPPSQFSYEQYF
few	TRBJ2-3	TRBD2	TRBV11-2	TGTGCCAGCAGCCAGCCTAGCGGAAGCACAGATACGCAGTATTTT	CASSQPSGSTDTQYF
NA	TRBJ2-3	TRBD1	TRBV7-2	TGTGCCAGCAGCTTATTCAGGGGGCGACTTAGCACAGATACGCAGTATTTT	CASSLFRGRLSTDTQYF
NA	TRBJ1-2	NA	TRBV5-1	TGCGCCAGCAGCTTGGGAGTGCCGTATGGCTACACCTTC	CASSLGVPYGYTF
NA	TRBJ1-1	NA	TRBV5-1	TGCGCCAGCAGCTTGGGGGTCAGGGGACGTGGTAACACTGAAGCTTTCTTT	CASSLGVRGRGNTEAFF
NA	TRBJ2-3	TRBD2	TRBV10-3	TGTGCCAGTCGACTAGCGGGGGGGCCCCGCACAGATACGCAGTATTTT	CASRLAGGPRTDTQYF
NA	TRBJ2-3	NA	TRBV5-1	TGCGCCAGCAGCTTGGAAGGACAGCGCACAGATACGCAGTATTTT	CASSLEGQRTDTQYF
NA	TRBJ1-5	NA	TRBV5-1	TGCGCCAGCAGCTTGGGTGGGGGCTCGGGCAATCAGCCCCAGCATTTT	CASSLGGGSGNQPQHF
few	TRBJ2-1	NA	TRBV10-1	TGCGCCAGCAGTGAGTCTCGGTATCCTGAGCAGTTCTTC	CASSESRYPEQFF
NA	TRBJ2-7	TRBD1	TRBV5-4	TGTGCCAGCAGCGGAAAGGACAGGTCCTACGAGCAGTACTTC	CASSGKDRSYEQYF
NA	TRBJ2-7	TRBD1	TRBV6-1	TGTGCCAGCAAGCCGGGACAGGCAAACGAGCAGTACTTC	CASKPGQANEQYF
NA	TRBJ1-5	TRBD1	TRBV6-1	TGTGCCAGCAGGGGACAGGGCAATCAGCCCCAGCATTTT	CASRGQGNQPQHF
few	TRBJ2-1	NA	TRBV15	TGTGCCACCAGCAGAGGACAGGCCCCCGGATACAATGAGCAGTTCTTC	CATSRGQAPGYNEQFF
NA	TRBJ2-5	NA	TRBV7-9	TGTGCCAGCAGCTTAGCTACTAGTCAAGAGACCCAGTACTTC	CASSLATSQETQYF
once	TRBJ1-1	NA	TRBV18	TGTGCCAGCTCACGGGGGGATGTGGGGTACACTGAAGCTTTCTTT	CASSRGDVGYTEAFF
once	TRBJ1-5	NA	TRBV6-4	TGTGCCAGCAGTGCCGAGGGCAATCAGCCCCAGCATTTT	CASSAEGNQPQHF
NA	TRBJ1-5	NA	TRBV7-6	TGTGCCAGCAGCTTAGTCTCTAATCAGCCCCAGCATTTT	CASSLVSNQPQHF
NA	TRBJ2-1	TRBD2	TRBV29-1	TGCAGCGTTGATCCCGAGCTAGCGGGGGGAGCGGGTCAGTTCTTC	CSVDPELAGGAGQFF
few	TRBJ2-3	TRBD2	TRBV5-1	TGCGCCAGCAGCCCCGGGCGCGGGGGGGGCACAGATACGCAGTATTTT	CASSPGRGGGTDTQYF
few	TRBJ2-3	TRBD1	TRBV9	TGTGCCAGCAGCGTACGGACAGGGGGAGATACGCAGTATTTT	CASSVRTGGDTQYF
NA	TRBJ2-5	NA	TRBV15	TGTGCCACCAGCAGGGACTGGGGAGAGACCCAGTACTTC	CATSRDWGETQYF
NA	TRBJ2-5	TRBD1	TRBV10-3	TGTGCCATCAGTGAGGCCCCTGGCAGGGGGCGCAGGGAGACCCAGTACTTC	CAISEAPGRGRRETQYF
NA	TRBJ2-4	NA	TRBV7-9	TGTGCCAGCAGCTTAGTGTTGGGGATCCCGAGGGACATTCAGTACTTC	CASSLVLGIPRDIQYF
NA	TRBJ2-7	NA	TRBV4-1	TGCGCCAGCAGCCAAGAAGGCGGCTACGAGCAGTACTTC	CASSQEGGYEQYF
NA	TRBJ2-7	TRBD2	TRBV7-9	TGTGCCAGCAGCTTAACCCGGGGGGTATGGAAGGAGCAGTACTTC	CASSLTRGVWKEQYF
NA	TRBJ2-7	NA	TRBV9	TGTGCCAGCAGCGTAGGGGGGGGCGTCCCCTTCGAGCAGTACTTC	CASSVGGGVPFEQYF
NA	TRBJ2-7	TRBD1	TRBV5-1	TGCGCCAGCAGCTTAGAAGGGACAGGACCCTACGAGCAGTACTTC	CASSLEGTGPYEQYF